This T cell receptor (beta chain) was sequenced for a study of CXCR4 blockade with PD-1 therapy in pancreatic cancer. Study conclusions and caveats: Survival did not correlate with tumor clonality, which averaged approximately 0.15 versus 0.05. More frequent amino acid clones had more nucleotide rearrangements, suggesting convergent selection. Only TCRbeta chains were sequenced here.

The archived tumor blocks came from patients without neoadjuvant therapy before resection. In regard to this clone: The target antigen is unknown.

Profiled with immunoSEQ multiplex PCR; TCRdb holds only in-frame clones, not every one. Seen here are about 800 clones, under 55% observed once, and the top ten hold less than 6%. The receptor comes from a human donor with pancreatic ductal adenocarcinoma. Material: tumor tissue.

CDR3 loop: CAILKGLAGPTSGANVLTF. CDR3 bases: TGTGCCATCTTGAAGGGACTAGCGGGACCTACCTCTGGGGCCAACGTCCTGACTTTC. J is TRBJ2-6 and V is TRBV6-7; 13 bases match TRBD2. TRBV6-7 is an open reading frame whose function is uncertain. The CDR3 contains 19 residues. V was pared by 10 bases and J by 0 bases, with 12 bases of the junction left unmatched.